The 4 T cell receptor beta chains given below trace back to one sample, sequenced in a study of cytomegalovirus exposure and HLA in healthy donors. Primers: 60 Vbeta forward and 13 Jbeta reverse. Clones were sequenced by immunoSEQ multiplex PCR, and TCRdb holds only the in-frame ones, with some missing. The sample yields some 140,000 clones, roughly 77% seen once. Sequencing was carried out using PBMCs. The receptors shown here come from a female donor in good health and CMV-seronegative.

This clone was recorded a few times. The chain combines TRBV29-1 with TRBJ2-2; 8 bases agree with TRBD1. CDR3 length: 14 amino acids. Germline loops: CDR1 SQVTM, CDR2 ANQGSEA. V lost 7 bases, J lost 0 bases, and 4 bases stayed unmatched. CDR3 loop: CSARGQANTGELFF. CDR3 bases: TGCAGCGCCAGGGGACAGGCGAACACCGGGGAGCTGTTTTTT.

The rearrangement joins TRBV30 to TRBJ1-5, with 9 positions matching TRBD1. This CDR3 contains 14 residues. The ends lost 5 bases at V and 5 bases at J; junction bases unmatched: 7. Germline CDR1 reads GTSNPN; CDR2 reads SVGIG (reference sequence). Written as DNA, the CDR3 is TGTGCCTGGGCTCAGGACAGGGGAGATCAGCCCCAGCATTTT. It yields the protein CAWAQDRGDQPQHF.

The CDR3 DNA sequence: TGCGCCAGCAGCCAACACCTCCGCGACAGGCAGTACTTC. Protein product: CASSQHLRDRQYF. V gene TRBV4-1 combines with J gene TRBJ2-7; tentative D call: TRBD1 (5 bases). This CDR3 comprises 13 residues. Trimming left V 2 bases short and J 9 bases short, with 14 bases between. From germline, CDR1 is MGHRA and CDR2 YSYEKL.

J is TRBJ1-4 and V is TRBV11-2; 7 bases match TRBD1. This CDR3 contains 15 residues. The V gene end was trimmed by 5 bases and the J gene end by 8 bases; junction bases not matched to a gene: 11. The germline V gene has CDR1 SGHAT and CDR2 FQNNGV. Here the CDR3 DNA reads TGTGCCAGCAGCACCGAAAGGGGGCTGGGGGAAAAACTGTTTTTT. Protein sequence: CASSTERGLGEKLFF. The full variable domain, with the rest looked up from reference TRBV11-2 and TRBJ1-4, is EAGVAQSPRYKIIEKRQSVAFWCNPISGHATLYWYQQILGQGPKLLIQFQNNGVVDDSQLPKDRFSAERLKGVDSTLKIQPAKLEDSAVYLCASSTERGLGEKLFFGSGTQLSVL.